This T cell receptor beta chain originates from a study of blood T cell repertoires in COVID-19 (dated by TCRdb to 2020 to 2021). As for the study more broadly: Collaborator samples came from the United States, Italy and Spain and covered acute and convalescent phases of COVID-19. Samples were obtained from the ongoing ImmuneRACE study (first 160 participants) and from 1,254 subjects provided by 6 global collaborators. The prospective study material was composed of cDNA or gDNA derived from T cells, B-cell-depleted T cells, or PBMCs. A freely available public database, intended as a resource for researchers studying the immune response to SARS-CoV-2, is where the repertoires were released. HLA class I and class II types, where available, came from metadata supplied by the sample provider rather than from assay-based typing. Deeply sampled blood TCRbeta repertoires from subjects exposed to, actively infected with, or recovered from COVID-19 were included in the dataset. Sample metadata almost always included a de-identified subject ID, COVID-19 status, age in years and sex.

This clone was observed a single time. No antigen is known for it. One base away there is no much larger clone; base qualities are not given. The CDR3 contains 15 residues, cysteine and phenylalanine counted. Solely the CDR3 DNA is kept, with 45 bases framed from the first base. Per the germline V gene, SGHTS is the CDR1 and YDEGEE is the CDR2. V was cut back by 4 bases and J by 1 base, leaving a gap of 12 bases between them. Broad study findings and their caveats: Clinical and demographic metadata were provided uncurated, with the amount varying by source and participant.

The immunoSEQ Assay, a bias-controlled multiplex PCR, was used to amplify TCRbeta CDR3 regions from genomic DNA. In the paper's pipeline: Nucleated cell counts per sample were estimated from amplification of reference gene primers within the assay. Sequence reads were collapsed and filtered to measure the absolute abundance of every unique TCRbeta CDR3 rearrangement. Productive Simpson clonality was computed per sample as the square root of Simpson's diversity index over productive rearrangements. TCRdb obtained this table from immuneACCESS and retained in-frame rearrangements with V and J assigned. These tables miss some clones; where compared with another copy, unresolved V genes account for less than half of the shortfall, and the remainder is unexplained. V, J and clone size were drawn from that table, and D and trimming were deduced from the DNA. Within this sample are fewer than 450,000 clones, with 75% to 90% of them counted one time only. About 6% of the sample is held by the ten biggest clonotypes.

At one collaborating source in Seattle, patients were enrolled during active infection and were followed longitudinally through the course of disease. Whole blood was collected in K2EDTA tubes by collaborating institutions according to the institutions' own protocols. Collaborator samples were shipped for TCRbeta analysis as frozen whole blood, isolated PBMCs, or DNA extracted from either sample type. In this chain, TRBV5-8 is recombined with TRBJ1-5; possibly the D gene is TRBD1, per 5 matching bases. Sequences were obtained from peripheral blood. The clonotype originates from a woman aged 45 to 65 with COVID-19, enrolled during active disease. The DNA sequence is TGTGCCAGCAGCGTACCGGGACTGAGCAATCAGCCCCAGCATTTT. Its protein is CASSVPGLSNQPQHF.